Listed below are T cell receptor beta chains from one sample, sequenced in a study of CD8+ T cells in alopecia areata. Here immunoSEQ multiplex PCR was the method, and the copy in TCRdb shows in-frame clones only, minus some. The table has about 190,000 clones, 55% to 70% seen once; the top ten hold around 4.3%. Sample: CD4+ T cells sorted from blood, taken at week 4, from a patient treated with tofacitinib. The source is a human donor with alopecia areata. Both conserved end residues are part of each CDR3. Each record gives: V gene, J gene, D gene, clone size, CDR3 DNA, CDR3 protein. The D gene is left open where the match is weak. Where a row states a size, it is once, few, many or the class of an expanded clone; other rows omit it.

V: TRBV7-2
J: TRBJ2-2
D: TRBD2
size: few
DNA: TGTGCCAGCAGCTTAATGGCGGGGGGCACCGGGGAGCTGTTTTTT
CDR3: CASSLMAGGTGELFF

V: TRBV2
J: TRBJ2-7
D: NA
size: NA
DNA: TGTGCCAGCAGTGTCGGGCAGGGTGGATCCAGCTCCTACGAGCAGTACTTC
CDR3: CASSVGQGGSSSYEQYF

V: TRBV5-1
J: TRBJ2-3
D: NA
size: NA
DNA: TGCGCCAGCAGCTTGTCGCCTATTACAGATACGCAGTATTTT
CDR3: CASSLSPITDTQYF

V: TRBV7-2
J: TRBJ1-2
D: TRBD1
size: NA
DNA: TGTGCCAGCAGCCCGCGGACAGGAAGGCATGGCTACACCTTC
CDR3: CASSPRTGRHGYTF

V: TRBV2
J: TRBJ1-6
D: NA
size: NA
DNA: TGTGCCAGCAGTGTAGGGGCTAATAATTCACCCCTCCACTTT
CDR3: CASSVGANNSPLHF

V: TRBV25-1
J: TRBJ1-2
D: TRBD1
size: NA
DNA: TGTGCCAGCAGGGAGTCGGGACAGACCAACTATGGCTACACCTTC
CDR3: CASRESGQTNYGYTF

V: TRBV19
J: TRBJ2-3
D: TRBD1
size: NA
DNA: TGTGCCAGTAGAGACCGACAGGGGGATACGCAGTATTTT
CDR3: CASRDRQGDTQYF

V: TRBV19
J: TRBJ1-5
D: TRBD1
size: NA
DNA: TGTGCCAGTAGTACGGGCGGACAGGGGAATCAGCCCCAGCATTTT
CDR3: CASSTGGQGNQPQHF

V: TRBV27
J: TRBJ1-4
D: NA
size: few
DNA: TGTGCCAGCAGTGACCCAGGGAGAGAAAAACTGTTTTTT
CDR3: CASSDPGREKLFF

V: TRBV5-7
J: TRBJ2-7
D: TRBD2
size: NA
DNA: TGTGCCAGCAGCCTGGGGCGGACTAGCGGTGGCGAGCAGTACTTC
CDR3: CASSLGRTSGGEQYF

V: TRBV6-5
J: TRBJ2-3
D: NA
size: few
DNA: TGTGCCAGCAGTGAATCCCGACCCTCAGGTACGCAGTATTTT
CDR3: CASSESRPSGTQYF

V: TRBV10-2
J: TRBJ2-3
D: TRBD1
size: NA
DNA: TGCGCCAGCAGCCGACAGGGCGGGTCTAGCACAGATACGCAGTATTTT
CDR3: CASSRQGGSSTDTQYF

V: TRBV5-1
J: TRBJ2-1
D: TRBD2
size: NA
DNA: TGCGCCAGCAGCCCGAGCGGGGTCTCCTACAATGAGCAGTTCTTC
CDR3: CASSPSGVSYNEQFF

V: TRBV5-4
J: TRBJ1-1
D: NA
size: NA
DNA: TGTGCCAGCAGCTTGGCCTGGGGGACTGAAGCTTTCTTT
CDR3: CASSLAWGTEAFF

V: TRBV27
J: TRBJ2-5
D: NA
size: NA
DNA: TGTGCCAGCAGAACTCTGGGGGGCGGGGAGACCCAGTACTTC
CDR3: CASRTLGGGETQYF

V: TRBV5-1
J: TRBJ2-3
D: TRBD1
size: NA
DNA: TGCGCCAGCAGGTGGGACCCTCGACAGGGAGATACGCAGTATTTT
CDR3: CASRWDPRQGDTQYF

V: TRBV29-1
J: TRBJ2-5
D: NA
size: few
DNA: TGCAGCGTTGAAACGCAACCCCATGAGACCCAGTACTTC
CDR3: CSVETQPHETQYF

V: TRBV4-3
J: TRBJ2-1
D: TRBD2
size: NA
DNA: TGCGCCAGCAGCCAAGTTTGGGCTGACGTGGGGGGGTTGTACAATGAGCAGTTCTTC
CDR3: CASSQVWADVGGLYNEQFF

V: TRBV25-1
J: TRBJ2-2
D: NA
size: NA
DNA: TGTGCCAGCAGTGCCGTTTTAGGCGGCGGGGAGCTGTTTTTT
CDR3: CASSAVLGGGELFF

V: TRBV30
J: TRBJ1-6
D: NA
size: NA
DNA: TGTGCCTGGAGCCCCAGTTATAATTCACCCCTCCACTTT
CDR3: CAWSPSYNSPLHF

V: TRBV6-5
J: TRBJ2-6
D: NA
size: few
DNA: TGTGCCAGCAGCACCAATATTCGTGGGGCCAACGTCCTGACTTTC
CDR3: CASSTNIRGANVLTF

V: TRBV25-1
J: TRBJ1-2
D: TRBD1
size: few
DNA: TGTGCCAGCAGTGAAGGGGACAGGGGATTCTACACCTTC
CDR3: CASSEGDRGFYTF

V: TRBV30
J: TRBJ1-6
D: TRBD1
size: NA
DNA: TGTGCCTGGAGTACTCCGGGACAGGGTCTTCGTAATTCACCCCTCCACTTT
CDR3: CAWSTPGQGLRNSPLHF

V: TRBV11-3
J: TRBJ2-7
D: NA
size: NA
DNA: TGTGCCAGCAGCTTTTGTGACAACTCCTACGAGCAGTACTTC
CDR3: CASSFCDNSYEQYF

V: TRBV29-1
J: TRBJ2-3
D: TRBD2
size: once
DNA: TGCAGCGTTGGGACTAGCGACACAGATACGCAGTATTTT
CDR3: CSVGTSDTDTQYF

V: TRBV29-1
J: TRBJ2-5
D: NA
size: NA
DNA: TGCAGCGTTGAAAGGGGGGAGACCCAGTACTTC
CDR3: CSVERGETQYF

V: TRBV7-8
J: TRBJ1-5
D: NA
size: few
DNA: TGTGCCAGCAGCTTGGAGGGGGGACAGCCCCAGCATTTT
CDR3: CASSLEGGQPQHF

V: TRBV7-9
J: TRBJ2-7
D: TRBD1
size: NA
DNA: TGTGCCACCGAGACAGGGGACTACGAGCAGTACTTC
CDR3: CATETGDYEQYF

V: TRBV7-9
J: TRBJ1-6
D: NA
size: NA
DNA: TGTGCCAGCAGCCCCGGACACCTTTATAATTCACCCCTCCACTTT
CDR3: CASSPGHLYNSPLHF

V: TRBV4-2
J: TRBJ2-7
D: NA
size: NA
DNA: TGTGCCAGCAGCCAAGATACGTGGGGCGAGATTACCTACGAGCAGTACTTC
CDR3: CASSQDTWGEITYEQYF

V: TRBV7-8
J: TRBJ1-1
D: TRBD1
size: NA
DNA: TGTGCCAGCAGCACCTACAGGGGGGTGGACACTGAAGCTTTCTTT
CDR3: CASSTYRGVDTEAFF

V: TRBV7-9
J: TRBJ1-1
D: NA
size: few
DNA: TGTGCCAGCGGGGGCGGAACGAAGAACACTGAAGCTTTCTTT
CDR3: CASGGGTKNTEAFF

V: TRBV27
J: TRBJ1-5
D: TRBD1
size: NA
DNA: TGTGCCAGCAGTTTACAGGGACAGGCCGGTCAGCCCCAGCATTTT
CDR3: CASSLQGQAGQPQHF

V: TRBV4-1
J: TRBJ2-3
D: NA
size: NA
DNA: TGCGCCAGCAGCCTAGTCTGGACAGACTATAGCACAGATACGCAGTATTTT
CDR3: CASSLVWTDYSTDTQYF

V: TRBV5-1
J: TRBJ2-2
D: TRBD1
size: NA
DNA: TGCGCCAGCAGCTTAGGGGGCCCGGGCACCGGGGAGCTGTTTTTT
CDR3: CASSLGGPGTGELFF

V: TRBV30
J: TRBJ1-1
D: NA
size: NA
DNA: TGTGCCTGGAGTTTTGTCCAATGGGGTGCGGCTGAAGCTTTCTTT
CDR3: CAWSFVQWGAAEAFF

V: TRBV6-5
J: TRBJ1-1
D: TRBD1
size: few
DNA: TGTGCCAGCAGTTCGACAGGGGGCAGGACTGAAGCTTTCTTT
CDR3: CASSSTGGRTEAFF

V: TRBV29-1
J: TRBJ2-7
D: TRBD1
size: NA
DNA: TGCAGCGTTGCTGACAGGGTGGCCCTCGAGCAGTACTTC
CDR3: CSVADRVALEQYF

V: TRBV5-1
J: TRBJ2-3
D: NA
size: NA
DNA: TGCGCCAGCAGCTTGGAACAGGGCCGCACAGATACGCAGTATTTT
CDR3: CASSLEQGRTDTQYF

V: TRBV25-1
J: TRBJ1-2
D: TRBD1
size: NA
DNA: TGTGCCAGCAGTGAATCGGGGACAGCCCACCTCTATGGCTACACCTTC
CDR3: CASSESGTAHLYGYTF

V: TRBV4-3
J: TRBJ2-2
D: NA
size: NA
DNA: TGCGCCAGCAGCCAGGCTAGGTCCCCTTTCTACACCGGGGAGCTGTTTTTT
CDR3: CASSQARSPFYTGELFF

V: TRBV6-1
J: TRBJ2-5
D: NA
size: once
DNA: TGTGCCAGCAGGGACGGTCGGTACCAAGAGACCCAGTACTTC
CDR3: CASRDGRYQETQYF

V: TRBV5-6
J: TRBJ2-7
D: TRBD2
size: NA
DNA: TGTGCCAGCAGCTTGGTAGCGGGGGCGATATACGAGCAGTACTTC
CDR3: CASSLVAGAIYEQYF

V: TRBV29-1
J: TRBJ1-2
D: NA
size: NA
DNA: TGCAGCGTTGAACGGGGAGTGGAAGGCTACACCTTC
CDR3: CSVERGVEGYTF

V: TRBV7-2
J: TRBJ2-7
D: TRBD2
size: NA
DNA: TGTGCCAGCAGCTCAACTAGCGGGGGGGTATACGAGCAGTACTTC
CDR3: CASSSTSGGVYEQYF

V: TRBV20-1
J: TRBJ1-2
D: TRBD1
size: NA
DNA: TGCAGTCCGCCGACAGGGATCGGCTACACCTTC
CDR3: CSPPTGIGYTF

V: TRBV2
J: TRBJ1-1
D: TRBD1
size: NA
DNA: TGTGCCAGCGGACAGGAAAACACTGAAGCTTTCTTT
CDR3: CASGQENTEAFF

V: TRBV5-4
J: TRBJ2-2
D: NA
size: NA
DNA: TGTGCCAGCAGCTTGGGGGGCCGGGACACCGGGGAGCTGTTTTTT
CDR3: CASSLGGRDTGELFF

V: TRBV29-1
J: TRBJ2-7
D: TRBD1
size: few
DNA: TGCAGCGCAAGAACCGGACAGGGGGCCAATTACGAGCAGTACTTC
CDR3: CSARTGQGANYEQYF

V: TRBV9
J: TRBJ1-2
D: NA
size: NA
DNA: TGTGCCAGCAGCGCCCGGGCGCAGGGGTATGGCTACACCTTC
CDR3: CASSARAQGYGYTF

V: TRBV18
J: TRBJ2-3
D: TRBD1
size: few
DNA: TGTGCCAGCTCACACGGACAGGCCGCAGATACGCAGTATTTT
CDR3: CASSHGQAADTQYF

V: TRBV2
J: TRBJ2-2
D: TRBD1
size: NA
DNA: TGTGCCAGCAGCGACCTAACAGGGGGCACCGGGGAGCTGTTTTTT
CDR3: CASSDLTGGTGELFF